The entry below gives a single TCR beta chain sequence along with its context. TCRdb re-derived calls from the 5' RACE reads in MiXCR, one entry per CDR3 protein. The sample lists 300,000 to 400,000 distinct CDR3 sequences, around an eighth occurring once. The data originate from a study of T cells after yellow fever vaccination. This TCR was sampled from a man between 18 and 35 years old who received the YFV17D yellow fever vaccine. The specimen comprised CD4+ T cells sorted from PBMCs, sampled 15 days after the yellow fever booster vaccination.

The CDR3 spells CASSLGSGVRYNEQFF. CDR3 nucleotides: TGCGCCAGCAGCTTGGGGAGCGGGGTTCGCTACAATGAGCAGTTCTTC. The chain recombines TRBV5-1 with TRBJ2-1; 7 bases align to TRBD2. Germline loops: CDR1 SGHRS, CDR2 YFSETQ. This CDR3 contains 16 residues. The V gene end was trimmed by 0 bases and the J gene end by 3 bases; junction bases not matched to a gene: 6.